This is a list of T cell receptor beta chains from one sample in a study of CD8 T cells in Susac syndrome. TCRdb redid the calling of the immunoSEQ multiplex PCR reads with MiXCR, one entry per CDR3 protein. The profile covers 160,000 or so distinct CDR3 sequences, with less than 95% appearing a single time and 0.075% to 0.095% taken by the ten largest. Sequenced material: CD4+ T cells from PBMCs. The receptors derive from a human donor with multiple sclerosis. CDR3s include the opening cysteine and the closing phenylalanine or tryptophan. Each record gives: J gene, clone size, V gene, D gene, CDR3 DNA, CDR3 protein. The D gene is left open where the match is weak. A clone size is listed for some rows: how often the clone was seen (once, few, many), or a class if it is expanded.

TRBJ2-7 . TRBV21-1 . TGTGCCAGCAGCCGATTACCGGGACTAGCGGGTCTGAGATTAGGTTACGAGCAGTACTTC CASSRLPGLAGLRLGYEQYF
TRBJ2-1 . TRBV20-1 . TGCAGTGCTAGGACTAGTAGTCACAATGAGCAGTTCTTC CSARTSSHNEQFF
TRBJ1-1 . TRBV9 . TGTGCCAGCAGCGTAAGATCGGAGGGCACTGAAGCTTTCTTT CASSVRSEGTEAFF
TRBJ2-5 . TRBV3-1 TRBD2 TGTGCCAGCAGCCGGCTAGCGGGGACCCAAGAGACCCAGTACTTC CASSRLAGTQETQYF
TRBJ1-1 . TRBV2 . TGTGCTACCAGCGTCCAATGGCAGGCTTTCTTT CATSVQWQAFF
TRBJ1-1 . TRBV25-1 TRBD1 TGTGCCAGCAGTGCCCGACAGGGCGGTGGCACTGAAGCTTTCTTT CASSARQGGGTEAFF
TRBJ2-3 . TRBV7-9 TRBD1 TGTGCCAGCAGCCAACGGGACAGGGGAACGCAGTATTTT CASSQRDRGTQYF
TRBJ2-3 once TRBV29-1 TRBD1 TGCAGCACCAGGGGGCAGACCACAGATACGCAGTATTTT CSTRGQTTDTQYF
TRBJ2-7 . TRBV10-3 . TGTGCCATCAGTGAGTCGAGGGATCGCGAGCAGTACTTC CAISESRDREQYF
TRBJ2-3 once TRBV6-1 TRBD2 TGTGCCAGCAGGAGACTAGCTCCCACAGATACGCAGTATTTT CASRRLAPTDTQYF
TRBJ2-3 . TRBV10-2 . TGCGCCAGCAGTGAGGGTATAGCGCTGATGACAGATACGCAGTATTTT CASSEGIALMTDTQYF
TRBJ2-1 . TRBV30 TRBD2 TGTGCCTGGAGTGTTGCGGGAGCCTACAATGAGCAGTTCTTC CAWSVAGAYNEQFF
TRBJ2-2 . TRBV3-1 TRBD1 TGTGCCAGCAGCGCGACAGGGGTCACCGGGGAGCTGTTTTTT CASSATGVTGELFF
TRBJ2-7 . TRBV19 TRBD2 TGTGCCAGTGGATCAAGCGGGAGGGCCGTCAACGAGCAGTACTTC CASGSSGRAVNEQYF
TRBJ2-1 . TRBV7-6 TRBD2 TGTGCCAGCAGCTTAGGACTAGCGGGAGATGAGCAGTTCTTC CASSLGLAGDEQFF
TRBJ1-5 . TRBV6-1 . TGTGCCAGCAGTCCGAGGGGGGGATGGAGCAATCAGCCCCAGCATTTT CASSPRGGWSNQPQHF
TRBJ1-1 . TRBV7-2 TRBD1 TGTGCCAGCAGCACTTACAGGGGAGGGACTGAAGCTTTCTTT CASSTYRGGTEAFF
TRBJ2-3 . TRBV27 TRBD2 TGTGCCAGCAGTTCGATAGCGGGAGGACCCCTTACGCAGTATTTT CASSSIAGGPLTQYF
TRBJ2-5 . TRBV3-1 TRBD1 TGTGCCAGCAGCACCCGGACAGGGGTCGGGGAGACCCAGTACTTC CASSTRTGVGETQYF
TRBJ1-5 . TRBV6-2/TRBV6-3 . TGTGCCAGCGCCTTTCCAGCCGCGAACCAGCCCCAGCATTTT CASAFPAANQPQHF
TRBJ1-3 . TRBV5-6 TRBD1 TGTGCCAGCAGCCTTAGGCCACAGGGGATCAGCTCTGGAAACACCATATATTTT CASSLRPQGISSGNTIYF
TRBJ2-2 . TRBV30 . TGTGCCCGGGGTCGGGGGACCGGGGAGCTGTTTTTT CARGRGTGELFF
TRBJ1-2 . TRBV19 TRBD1 TGTGCCAGTAGTCTCGACAGGGGAGAATTTAATGGCTACACCTTC CASSLDRGEFNGYTF
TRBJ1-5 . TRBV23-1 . TGCGCCAGCAGTCATCGGTGGGCGGGGCTGGATCAGCCCCAGCATTTT CASSHRWAGLDQPQHF
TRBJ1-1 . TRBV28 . TGTGCCAGCAAAATGGGGGGTCTGGACAGCTGGCGGAACACTGAAGCTTTCTTT CASKMGGLDSWRNTEAFF
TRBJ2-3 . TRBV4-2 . TGTGCCAGCAGCCAAGATAGAGGGGTGGCAGGTACTAGCACAGATACGCAGTATTTT CASSQDRGVAGTSTDTQYF
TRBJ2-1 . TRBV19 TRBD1 TGTGCCAGTAGTATAGTGGGACAGCAAATCGAGCAGTTCTTC CASSIVGQQIEQFF
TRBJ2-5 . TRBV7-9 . TGTGCCAGCAGCTTAGTTCTAGTCGGAGAGACCCAGTACTTC CASSLVLVGETQYF
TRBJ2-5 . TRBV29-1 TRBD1 TGCAGCGCCTCCAGGGGGCGTGAAGAGACCCAGTACTTC CSASRGREETQYF